This entry describes one TCR beta chain. The source of the sample is a study of cytomegalovirus exposure and HLA in healthy donors. Trimming took off 4 bases at V and 0 bases at J, with 10 bases between the two ends. Per the germline V gene, CDR1 is SGHTA and CDR2 is FQGNSA. The CDR3 extends over 15 amino acids. Both 60 Vbeta primers and 13 Jbeta primers went into the PCR. Profiling relied on immunoSEQ multiplex PCR, and the TCRdb table lists in-frame clones only, not all of them. Here the sample table reports about 140,000 clones. Sequencing input: PBMCs. This clonotype originated in a male donor in good health and CMV-seronegative. The V call is TRBV7-2, the J call TRBJ1-3; no clear D. CDR3 DNA: TGTGCCAGCAGCTCCGGACGGGACTCTGGAAACACCATATATTTT. It codes for CASSSGRDSGNTIYF. The whole variable domain, filled in from reference TRBV7-2 and TRBJ1-3, reads GAGVSQSPSNKVTEKGKDVELRCDPISGHTALYWYRQSLGQGLEFLIYFQGNSAPDKSGLPSDRFSAERTGGSVSTLTIQRTQQEDSAVYLCASSSGRDSGNTIYFGEGSWLTVV.